The 20 T cell receptor beta chains below were found in one sample sequenced in a study of T cells in Graves' hyperthyroidism and ophthalmopathy. TCR beta CDR3 region amplification was performed from RNA transcripts. Initially, a first-round RT-PCR of the TCR CDR3 employed the HTBI primer set. TCRdb used MiXCR to reprocess the multiplex PCR reads, holding one entry per CDR3 protein. The sample lists some 760,000 distinct CDR3 sequences, 12% to 15% occurring once. Sequenced input: blood. These receptors all come from a woman aged 18-35 years with Graves' hyperthyroidism.

This clonotype came up a few times. One junction end disagrees with the germline gene, perhaps due to a read error. The chain combines TRBV30 with TRBJ2-1; D gene ambiguous. The CDR3 loop spans 15 amino acids. Germline CDR1 is GTSNPN and CDR2 is SVGIG (reference sequence). CDR3 nucleotides: TGTGCCTGGAGTGGGCAAAGCCTAAGCTACAATGGGCAGTTCTTC. Translated: CAWSGQSLSYNGQFF. Full variable domain (rest looked up from reference TRBV30 and TRBJ2-1): SQTIHQWPATLVQPVGSPLSLECTVEGTSNPNLYWYRQAAGRGLQLLFYSVGIGQISSEVPQNLSASRPQDRQFILSSKKLLLSDSGFYLCAWSGQSLSYNGQFFGPGTRLTVL.

CDR3 bases: TGTGCCAGCAGCTTAGCACTAGCGGGAGTTTACGGGGAGCTGTTTTTT. Protein sequence: CASSLALAGVYGELFF. V and J are TRBV7-2 and TRBJ2-2; TRBD2 agrees at 11 bases. Germline CDR1 reads SGHTA; CDR2 reads FQGNSA. V shed 0 bases and J 7 bases; nucleotides not matched to a gene: 4. CDR3 size: 16 residues.

The chain combines TRBV4-1 with TRBJ1-1; D call uncertain. This CDR3 is built from 14 residues. V was pared by 1 base and J by 2 bases, with 8 bases between. The germline CDR1 and CDR2 sequences are MGHRA and YSYEKL. CDR3 coding DNA: TGCGCCAGCAGCCAAGTATGGGGAAACACTGAAGCTTTCTTT. Translation gives CASSQVWGNTEAFF.

The rearrangement links TRBV29-1 to TRBJ2-5, with TRBD1 matching 11 bases. In germline, CDR1 is SQVTM, CDR2 ANQGSEA. V shed 6 bases, J shed 11 bases, and the junction held 8 bases outside the gene matches. CDR3 size: 12 residues. The CDR3 reads CSVGGQGARQYF. CDR3 coding DNA: TGCAGCGTAGGAGGACAGGGGGCGCGTCAGTACTTC.

This clonotype was seen ten or more times. V usage is TRBV12-3 or TRBV12-4 and J usage is TRBJ2-5; 8 positions agree with TRBD2. V trimming: 4 bases; J trimming: 3 bases; junction bases outside the gene matches: 10. The CDR3 consists of 16 residues. The CDR3 loop is CASSWGLGGLEETQYF. The CDR3 DNA reads as TGTGCCAGCAGTTGGGGACTAGGGGGGCTTGAAGAGACCCAGTACTTC.

This clonotype appeared a few times. This chain uses TRBV27 with TRBJ1-5; 12 bases agree with TRBD1. V trimming: 4 bases; J trimming: 7 bases; junction bases outside the gene matches: 8. Germline CDR1 and CDR2: MNHEY and SMNVEV (reference sequence). This CDR3 contains 16 residues. The DNA for the CDR3 is TGTGCCAGCAGTTCGACCGGGACAGGGGGCATACAGCCCCAGCATTTT. As protein: CASSSTGTGGIQPQHF.

This clonotype turned up a few times. The chain has TRBV7-2 and TRBJ2-7, with 13 bases that match TRBD2. The CDR3 spans 17 residues. In germline, CDR1 is SGHTA, CDR2 FQGNSA. V dropped 2 bases and J dropped 2; count of bases not matched to a gene: 6. CDR3 sequence reads: CASSLSGLAGATYEQYF. The DNA of the CDR3 is TGTGCCAGCAGCTTAAGTGGACTAGCGGGAGCCACCTACGAGCAGTACTTC. The full variable domain, rest sourced from reference TRBV7-2 and TRBJ2-7, is GAGVSQSPSNKVTEKGKDVELRCDPISGHTALYWYRQSLGQGLEFLIYFQGNSAPDKSGLPSDRFSAERTGGSVSTLTIQRTQQEDSAVYLCASSLSGLAGATYEQYFGPGTRLTVT.

This clonotype turned up a few times. The chain recombines TRBV6-1 with TRBJ1-1; D possibly corresponds to TRBD1 (5 bases). The CDR3 runs 14 residues. Trimming took 6 bases from V and 1 from J, leaving 12 bases between them. Germline assignment: CDR1 MNHNS and CDR2 SASEGT. The CDR3 loop is CASRPQGPNTEAFF. The CDR3, as DNA: TGTGCCAGCAGACCTCAGGGACCGAACACTGAAGCTTTCTTT.

The chain joins TRBV19 to TRBJ1-3, with D possibly being TRBD1 (6 bases). Per germline, CDR1 LNHDA and CDR2 SQIVND (reference sequence). This CDR3 contains 14 residues. Trimming removed 6 bases at V and 0 bases at J, with 9 bases between. Written as DNA, the CDR3 is TGTGCCAGTAGAGGACAGAACTCTGGAAACACCATATATTTT. Protein: CASRGQNSGNTIYF.

At least ten counts were recorded for this clonotype. This sequence joins TRBV18 and TRBJ2-1; no reliable D call. The CDR3 contains 15 residues. CDR1 and CDR2 from the germline V gene are KGHSH and LQKENI. The germline V and J ends were trimmed by 3 bases and 0 bases, with 9 bases remaining between them. The CDR3 DNA reads as TGTGCCAGCTCACCCGACTTGAGCTCCTACAATGAGCAGTTCTTC. It specifies CASSPDLSSYNEQFF.

The CDR3 nucleotides are TGTGCCAGCAGCTTAGTGCGTTTAGGACAGGGGTACGGCTACACCTTC. Its protein is CASSLVRLGQGYGYTF. This chain connects TRBV7-9 to TRBJ1-2; 9 bases align to TRBD1. The CDR3 sequence is 16 residues long. Germline CDR1 SEHNR, CDR2 FQNEAQ (reference sequence). The junction had 11 bases not matched to a gene; V was cut back by 1 base and J by 8 bases.

V gene TRBV5-1 combines with J gene TRBJ1-4; the D is unclear. Germline V gene lookup returns CDR1 SGHRS and CDR2 YFSETQ. Trimming stripped 5 bases from V and 5 bases from J, with 13 bases between. This CDR3 has 14 residues. The CDR3 sequence: CASRDGTWNEKLFF. For the CDR3, the DNA is TGCGCCAGCAGGGACGGAACCTGGAATGAAAAACTGTTTTTT. Full variable domain (remainder filled in from reference TRBV5-1 and TRBJ1-4): KAGVTQTPRYLIKTRGQQVTLSCSPISGHRSVSWYQQTPGQGLQFLFEYFSETQRNKGNFPGRFSGRQFSNSRSEMNVSTLELGDSALYLCASRDGTWNEKLFFGSGTQLSVL.

This clonotype came up many times. In DNA, the CDR3 is TGTGCCATCAGTGTGGTAAGACAGGGTAGCTACGAGCAGTACTTC. As protein: CAISVVRQGSYEQYF. The chain carries TRBV10-3 and TRBJ2-7; 7 nucleotides agree with TRBD1. The CDR3 has 15 residues. From germline, CDR1 is ENHRY and CDR2 SYGVKD. V shed 4 bases and J 3 bases; nucleotides not matched to a gene: 9.

The rearrangement links TRBV2 to TRBJ2-3; tentatively, D is TRBD1 (6 bases). Germline CDR1 SNHLY, CDR2 FYNNEI. CDR3 size: 14 residues. Trimming cost V 6 bases and J 4 bases, with 14 bases left between them. Here the CDR3 reads CASSRETGADTQYF. The CDR3 DNA reads as TGTGCCAGCAGCCGAGAGACAGGAGCAGATACGCAGTATTTT.

This clonotype was observed a few times. V is TRBV14 and J is TRBJ2-3, with 10 bases that match TRBD1. With V trimmed by 4 bases and J by 4 bases, 5 bases remained unmatched. CDR1 is SGHDN, CDR2 FVKESK, per germline. The CDR3 is 15 residues long. CDR3 loop: CASSRQGAKPDTQYF. CDR3 nucleotides: TGTGCCAGCAGCCGACAGGGGGCCAAGCCAGATACGCAGTATTTT. Drawing the rest from reference TRBV14 and TRBJ2-3, the complete variable domain is EAGVTQFPSHSVIEKGQTVTLRCDPISGHDNLYWYRRVMGKEIKFLLHFVKESKQDESGMPNNRFLAERTGGTYSTLKVQPAELEDSGVYFCASSRQGAKPDTQYFGPGTRLTVL.

This clonotype was recorded at least ten times. V is TRBV20-1 and J is TRBJ2-3; D possibly corresponds to TRBD2 (6 bases). The CDR3 extends over 14 amino acids. Germline assignment: CDR1 DFQATT and CDR2 SNEGSKA (reference sequence). V lost 1 base to trimming and J lost 2 bases, with 10 bases between them. The CDR3, as DNA: TGCAGTGCTAGAGGACTAGTCCCCACAGATACGCAGTATTTT. Its translation: CSARGLVPTDTQYF.

This rearrangement joins TRBV28 to TRBJ2-3; tentatively, D is TRBD2 (7 bases). The CDR3 consists of 14 residues. CDR1 is MDHEN and CDR2 is SYDVKM in the germline V gene. V was cut by 7 bases and J by 4 bases, with 15 bases left in between. The CDR3 nucleotides read TGTGCCAGCACCAGCAGAGGGGGGGCAGATACGCAGTATTTT. It specifies CASTSRGGADTQYF.

This clonotype occurred many times. The chain joins TRBV18 to TRBJ2-1; possibly TRBD1 for D (5 bases). This CDR3 is 12 amino acids long. The V gene lost 6 bases and the J gene lost 5 bases, with 8 bases spanning the gap. Germline CDR1 KGHSH, CDR2 LQKENI. CDR3 coding DNA: TGTGCCAGCTCTCCGACAGACAATGAGCAGTTCTTC. Protein sequence: CASSPTDNEQFF.

This clonotype was recorded a few times. The chain carries TRBV10-2 and TRBJ2-1; TRBD2 matches 16 bases. The CDR3 is 18 residues long. J lost 5 bases, V lost 3 bases, and 7 bases had no gene match. CDR1 WSHSY and CDR2 SAAADI come from the germline V gene. For the CDR3, the DNA is TGCGCCAGCAGTGATTCGGGACTAGCGGGAGGGTTTAACAATGAGCAGTTCTTC. Its protein product is CASSDSGLAGGFNNEQFF.

The genes are TRBV20-1 and TRBJ2-7; the D is unclear. V lost 4 bases to trimming and J lost 4 bases, with 14 bases between them. Germline V gene lookup returns CDR1 DFQATT and CDR2 SNEGSKA (reference sequence). The CDR3 is made up of 13 amino acids. CDR3 residues: CSATHPAAYEQYF. The DNA of the CDR3 is TGCAGTGCTACTCACCCGGCAGCGTACGAGCAGTACTTC.